The clone carrying this TCR beta chain showed up many times. Its antigen is unidentified. The source of the sample is a study of T cells after posttransplantation cyclophosphamide. Study results and limitations: Later blood repertoires were often dominated by clones from the donor CD8+ memory compartment. After PTCy, TRB diversity resembled that of CNI/methotrexate controls. Blood and skin or GI T cell repertoires showed limited TRB overlap.

Trimming at V came to 1 base and at J to 3 bases, leaving 4 bases not matched to a gene. CDR3 length: 16 amino acids. Germline V gene lookup returns CDR1 ENHRY and CDR2 SYGVKD. The protocol was immunoSEQ multiplex PCR, while the TCRdb copy is restricted to in-frame clones and leaves out a portion. Altogether fewer than 2,000 clones were found in the sample, and no singletons occur. Busulfan-fludarabine conditioning, marrow transplant, and cyclophosphamide on days +3 and +4 were administered. This specimen consisted of PBMCs, obtained approximately 360 days after allogeneic stem cell transplant with posttransplant cyclophosphamide. The J gene is TRBJ2-2, the V gene TRBV10-3, with 8 bases that match TRBD2. This TCR was recovered from a male patient aged 60 to 75 who received an allogeneic stem cell transplant from an unrelated donor, was CMV-positive, and had acute and chronic GVHD. A subset of T cells may come from the graft donor. The CDR3 DNA follows: TGTGCCATCAGTGAGTTACTAGCGGTCTACACCGGGGAGCTGTTTTTT. It is translated as CAISELLAVYTGELFF.